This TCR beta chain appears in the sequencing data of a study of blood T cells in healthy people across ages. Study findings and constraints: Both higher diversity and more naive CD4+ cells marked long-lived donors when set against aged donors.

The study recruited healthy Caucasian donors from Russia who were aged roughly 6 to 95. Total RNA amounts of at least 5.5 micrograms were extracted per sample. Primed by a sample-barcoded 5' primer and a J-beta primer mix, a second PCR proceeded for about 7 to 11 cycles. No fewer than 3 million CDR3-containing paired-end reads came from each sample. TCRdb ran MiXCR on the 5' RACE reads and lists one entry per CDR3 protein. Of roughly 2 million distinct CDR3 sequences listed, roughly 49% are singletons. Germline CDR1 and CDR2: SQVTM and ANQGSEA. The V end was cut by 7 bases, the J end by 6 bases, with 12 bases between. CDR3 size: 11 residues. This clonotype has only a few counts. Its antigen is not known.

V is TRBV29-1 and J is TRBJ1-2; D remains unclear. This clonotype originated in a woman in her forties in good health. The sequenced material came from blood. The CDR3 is CSAASVNGYTF. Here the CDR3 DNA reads TGCAGCGCTGCTTCGGTGAATGGCTACACCTTC.